The 24 T cell receptor beta chains presented below share a single source sample, sequenced in a study of CD8 T cells in Susac syndrome. The RNA, about 0.45 to 1 ug, was put through reverse transcription using random hexamers. MiXCR was run by TCRdb on the immunoSEQ multiplex PCR reads, yielding one entry per CDR3 protein. The table has 95,000 to 150,000 distinct CDR3 sequences, about 93% seen once. Material: CD8+ T cells from PBMCs. The receptor source for this set is a human donor with Susac syndrome.

The V and J genes are TRBV25-1 and TRBJ2-7; TRBD2 aligns across 7 bases. The trim removed 10 bases at V and 5 bases at J, leaving 17 bases unmatched. Germline assignment: CDR1 MGHDK and CDR2 SYGVNS. The CDR3 covers 15 residues. The CDR3 is CATEGHGGIWDEQYF. The CDR3 DNA is TGTGCCACCGAAGGGCACGGGGGGATTTGGGACGAGCAGTACTTC.

The chain joins TRBV7-9 to TRBJ2-5; D gene unclear. With 5 bases removed from V and 4 bases from J, the gap between germline ends came to 11 bases. The germline V gene has CDR1 SEHNR and CDR2 FQNEAQ (reference sequence). The CDR3 sequence is 13 residues long. The CDR3 bases are TGTGCCAGCAGCGAGTCGAGGTCAGAGACCCAGTACTTC. This translates into CASSESRSETQYF.

This clonotype has just one count. This chain joins TRBV13 and TRBJ1-6; D is undetermined. The CDR3 consists of 12 residues. CDR1 and CDR2 from the germline V gene are PRHDT and FYEKMQ (reference sequence). The germline V and J ends were trimmed by 3 bases and 10 bases, with 7 bases remaining between them. This chain's CDR3 is CASSFTGSPLHF. The CDR3 DNA is TGTGCCAGCAGCTTTACGGGCTCACCCCTCCACTTT.

V is TRBV13 and J is TRBJ2-7, with a possible D match to TRBD2 (5 bases). Germline CDR1 reads PRHDT; CDR2 reads FYEKMQ (reference sequence). Trimming pared 4 bases from V and 7 bases from J, leaving 14 bases between. The CDR3 consists of 13 residues. The CDR3 loop reads CASSSRTDREQYF. The CDR3 DNA sequence: TGTGCCAGCAGCTCACGGACTGATCGGGAGCAGTACTTC. The variable domain in full, completed from reference TRBV13 and TRBJ2-7, reads AAGVIQSPRHLIKEKRETATLKCYPIPRHDTVYWYQQGPGQDPQFLISFYEKMQSDKGSIPDRFSAQQFSDYHSELNMSSLELGDSALYFCASSSRTDREQYFGPGTRLTVT.

The chain has TRBV19 and TRBJ1-6, with D unclear. This CDR3 comprises 14 residues. V gave up 7 bases and J gave up 11 bases, with 18 bases separating them. Looked up from germline, CDR1 is LNHDA and CDR2 is SQIVND (reference sequence). CDR3 region: CASNAGTNQAPLHF. CDR3 in DNA: TGTGCCAGTAATGCGGGCACCAACCAGGCACCCCTCCACTTT.

The chain combines TRBV4-3 with TRBJ1-1; D uncertain. V gave up 1 base and J gave up 0 bases, with 6 bases separating them. The CDR3 is 14 amino acids. Germline lookup yields CDR1 LGHNA and CDR2 YSLEER. This CDR3 reads CASSQGLMNTEAFF. The CDR3 DNA follows: TGCGCCAGCAGCCAAGGACTAATGAACACTGAAGCTTTCTTT.

The chain employs TRBV7-2 and TRBJ2-1; 16 nucleotides align to TRBD2. The germline CDR1 and CDR2 sequences are SGHTA and FQGNSA. V shed 7 bases and J 3 bases; nucleotides not matched to a gene: 12. The CDR3 is 19 amino acids. The CDR3 loop reads CASNRSGTSGGGIYNEQFF. The DNA of the CDR3 is TGTGCCAGCAACCGCTCCGGGACTAGCGGGGGGGGAATCTACAATGAGCAGTTCTTC.

This clonotype was recorded only once. Germline and junction disagree at one end, which may indicate a read error. The chain links TRBV7-7 to TRBJ2-5; perhaps TRBD2 as D (5 bases). This CDR3 has 15 residues. Germline V gene lookup returns CDR1 SSHAT and CDR2 FNYEAQ (reference sequence). DNA for the CDR3: TGTGCTAGCAGCTTAGTTCGGGGTTGGCAAGAGACCCAGTACTTC. As protein: CASSLVRGWQETQYF.

This clonotype was seen only once. CDR3 protein: CASSQSLGPSSYNSPLHF. CDR3 coding DNA: TGCGCCAGCAGTCAATCGCTGGGGCCCAGCTCCTATAATTCACCCCTCCACTTT. This chain uses TRBV23-1 with TRBJ1-6; tentative D call: TRBD1 (5 bases). Being an ORF, TRBV23-1 has a function that is uncertain. The V gene lost 0 bases and the J gene lost 0 bases, with 12 bases spanning the gap. The CDR3 consists of 18 residues.

The chain employs TRBV3-1 and TRBJ2-7, with D perhaps given as TRBD1 or TRBD2 (5 bases each). From germline, CDR1 is LGHDT and CDR2 YNNKEL (reference sequence). The CDR3 is 15 residues long. V shed 2 bases and J shed 0 bases, with 11 bases lying between them. In DNA, the CDR3 is TGTGCCAGCAGCCAAAACCGGGACGCCTCCTACGAGCAGTACTTC. As protein: CASSQNRDASYEQYF.

V and J are TRBV30 and TRBJ1-1, with a possible D match to TRBD1 (6 bases). Between the trimmed V and J ends, which lost 3 bases and 5 bases, there was a span of 13 bases. The CDR3 runs to 13 residues. Germline V CDR1 and CDR2: GTSNPN, SVGIG (reference sequence). CDR3 region: CAWRPTGWTEAFF. As DNA, the CDR3 is TGTGCCTGGAGGCCGACAGGTTGGACTGAAGCTTTCTTT.

The CDR3 region has the DNA TGTGCCAGCAGTTTTAGGGTCCCCGGGGAGCTGTTTTTT. Translated: CASSFRVPGELFF. V usage is TRBV12-3 or TRBV12-4 and J usage is TRBJ2-2; the D is unclear. The ends were cut back, 3 bases at V and 6 bases at J, with 8 bases in the middle. The CDR3 extends over 13 amino acids.

The V and J genes are TRBV19 and TRBJ1-6, with 8 bases aligning to TRBD1. V shed 5 bases, J shed 8 bases, and the junction held 8 bases outside the gene matches. The CDR3 is made up of 15 amino acids. Germline assignment: CDR1 LNHDA and CDR2 SQIVND (reference sequence). DNA of the CDR3: TGTGCCAGTAGTTTCCCAGGGGGCTCGGATTCACCCCTCCACTTT. It is translated as CASSFPGGSDSPLHF.

The J gene is TRBJ2-7, the V gene TRBV11-2; D is possibly TRBD1 (6 bases). The V end lost 0 bases, the J end lost 2 bases, and 14 bases lay between the germline ends. CDR1 and CDR2 from the germline V gene are SGHAT and FQNNGV. CDR3 length: 16 amino acids. As DNA, the CDR3 is TGTGCCAGCAGCTTAGATCTAACAGGGTCAGCCTACGAGCAGTACTTC. Translating gives CASSLDLTGSAYEQYF. The full variable domain, completed using reference TRBV11-2 and TRBJ2-7, is EAGVAQSPRYKIIEKRQSVAFWCNPISGHATLYWYQQILGQGPKLLIQFQNNGVVDDSQLPKDRFSAERLKGVDSTLKIQPAKLEDSAVYLCASSLDLTGSAYEQYFGPGTRLTVT.

This chain uses TRBV9 with TRBJ2-3; a possible D gene is TRBD2 (6 bases). Germline values: CDR1 SGDLS, CDR2 YYNGEE. The length of the CDR3 is 16 residues. Deletions cut 0 bases from V and 5 bases from J, with 16 bases between. The CDR3 loop reads CASSVAGTGVGDTQYF. The CDR3 DNA follows: TGTGCCAGCAGCGTAGCGGGGACTGGGGTTGGAGATACGCAGTATTTT.

This clonotype was recorded only once. The chain recombines TRBV3-1 with TRBJ2-1; TRBD2 agrees at 11 bases. Unmatched junction bases numbered 11, after V lost 3 bases and J lost 7 bases. Germline V lookup: CDR1 LGHDT, CDR2 YNNKEL (reference sequence). This CDR3 has 17 amino acids. CDR3 nucleotide sequence: TGTGCCAGCAGCCACCCACGACTAGCGGGGTTCTCGAATGAGCAGTTCTTC. As protein: CASSHPRLAGFSNEQFF.

The chain is built from TRBV11-2 and TRBJ1-2; D uncertain. There are 14 residues in the CDR3. Trimming shortened V by 3 bases and J by 2 bases, and 10 bases separated the two germline ends. In germline, CDR1 is SGHAT, CDR2 FQNNGV. DNA for the CDR3: TGTGCCAGCAGCTTCGCCCAGGAAAACTATGGCTACACCTTC. It yields the protein CASSFAQENYGYTF.

This sequence joins TRBV7-9 and TRBJ1-2, with D perhaps TRBD1 (5 bases). Trimming removed 1 base from V and 4 bases from J, with 10 bases in between. CDR3 length: 14 residues. From germline, CDR1 is SEHNR and CDR2 FQNEAQ (reference sequence). The CDR3 reads CASSLVGEIYGYTF. Written as DNA, the CDR3 is TGTGCCAGCAGCTTAGTGGGGGAGATCTATGGCTACACCTTC.

The V call is TRBV10-3, the J call TRBJ2-3; the match to TRBD2 covers 8 bases. Germline V gene data show CDR1 as ENHRY and CDR2 as SYGVKD. The CDR3 loop spans 14 amino acids. Unmatched junction bases numbered 10, after V lost 8 bases and J lost 6 bases. The CDR3 region is CAIGPAGEGDTQYF. The DNA of the CDR3 is TGTGCCATCGGTCCAGCGGGGGAGGGCGATACGCAGTATTTT.

The V and J genes are TRBV7-2 and TRBJ2-5; D call uncertain. Germline V gives CDR1 SGHTA, CDR2 FQGNSA. This CDR3 comprises 17 residues. Trimming pared 0 bases from V and 2 bases from J, leaving 16 bases between. The CDR3 region has the DNA TGTGCCAGCAGCTTAGCGTTCCGGGCAGCGTCGCAAGAGACCCAGTACTTC. Its protein product is CASSLAFRAASQETQYF.

J is TRBJ1-1 and V is TRBV30; 10 bases fit TRBD1. J lost 0 bases, V lost 2 bases, and 3 bases had no gene match. Per germline, CDR1 GTSNPN and CDR2 SVGIG (reference sequence). This CDR3 has 15 amino acids. The CDR3 is CAWSPGQGLNTEAFF. As DNA, the CDR3 is TGTGCCTGGAGTCCGGGACAGGGGCTGAACACTGAAGCTTTCTTT.

The chain recombines TRBV9 with TRBJ2-1; TRBD2 aligns across 8 bases. With V trimmed by 0 bases and J by 8 bases, 4 bases remained unmatched. Germline V CDR1 and CDR2: SGDLS, YYNGEE. The CDR3 runs to 14 residues. CDR3 amino acids: CASSVAGGPDEQFF. The CDR3 DNA reads as TGTGCCAGCAGCGTAGCGGGGGGGCCCGATGAGCAGTTCTTC.

The sample holds one count of this clonotype. The rearrangement links TRBV9 to TRBJ2-7, with D possibly matching TRBD1 (6 bases). The V gene lost 2 bases and the J gene lost 6 bases, with 12 bases spanning the gap. Germline lookup yields CDR1 SGDLS and CDR2 YYNGEE. This CDR3 region has 13 residues. This CDR3 reads CASSVLLRGEQYF. For the CDR3, the DNA is TGTGCCAGCAGCGTCCTCCTCAGGGGCGAGCAGTACTTC. Complete variable domain (other parts from reference TRBV9 and TRBJ2-7): DSGVTQTPKHLITATGQRVTLRCSPRSGDLSVYWYQQSLDQGLQFLIQYYNGEERAKGNILERFSAQQFPDLHSELNLSSLELGDSALYFCASSVLLRGEQYFGPGTRLTVT.

The rearrangement joins TRBV7-2 to TRBJ1-5; unclear D gene. This CDR3 is built from 16 residues. Germline V gives CDR1 SGHTA, CDR2 FQGNSA. The V gene lost 0 bases and the J gene lost 0 bases, with 9 bases spanning the gap. The CDR3 protein is CASSLAPDNSNQPQHF. The CDR3 bases are TGTGCCAGCAGCTTAGCGCCGGATAATAGCAATCAGCCCCAGCATTTT.